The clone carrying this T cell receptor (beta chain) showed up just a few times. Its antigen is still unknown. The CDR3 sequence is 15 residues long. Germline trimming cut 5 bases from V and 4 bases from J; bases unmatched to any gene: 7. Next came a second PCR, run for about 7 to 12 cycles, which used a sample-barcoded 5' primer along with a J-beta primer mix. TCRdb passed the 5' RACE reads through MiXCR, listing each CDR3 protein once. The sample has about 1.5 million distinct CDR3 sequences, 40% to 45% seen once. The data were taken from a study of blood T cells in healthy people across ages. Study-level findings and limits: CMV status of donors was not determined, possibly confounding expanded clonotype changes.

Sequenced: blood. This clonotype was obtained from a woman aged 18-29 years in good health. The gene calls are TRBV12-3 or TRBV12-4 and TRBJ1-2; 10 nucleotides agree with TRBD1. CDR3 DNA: TGTGCCAGCAGTCCCCGACAGGGGGCACGCTATGGCTACACCTTC. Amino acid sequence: CASSPRQGARYGYTF.